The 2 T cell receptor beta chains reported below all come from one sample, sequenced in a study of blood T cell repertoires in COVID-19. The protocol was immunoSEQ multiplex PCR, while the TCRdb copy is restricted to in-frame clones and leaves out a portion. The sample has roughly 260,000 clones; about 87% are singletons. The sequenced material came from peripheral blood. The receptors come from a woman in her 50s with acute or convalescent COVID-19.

The CDR3 region has the DNA TGTGCCAGCAGCTTCGACAGGCACCGAGGAAACACCATATATTTT. Amino acids: CASSFDRHRGNTIYF. The chain uses TRBV7-2 and TRBJ1-3; tentative D call: TRBD1 (6 bases). The CDR3 totals 15 residues. CDR1 is SGHTA and CDR2 is FQGNSA in the germline V gene. V dropped 3 bases and J dropped 4 bases, with 13 bases sitting between them.

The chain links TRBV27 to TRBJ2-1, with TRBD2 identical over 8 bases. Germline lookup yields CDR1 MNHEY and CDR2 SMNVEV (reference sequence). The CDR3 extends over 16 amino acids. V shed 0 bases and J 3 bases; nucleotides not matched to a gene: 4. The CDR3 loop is CASSLSWLAGYNEQFF. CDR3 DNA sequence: TGTGCCAGCAGTTTATCGTGGCTAGCGGGCTACAATGAGCAGTTCTTC.